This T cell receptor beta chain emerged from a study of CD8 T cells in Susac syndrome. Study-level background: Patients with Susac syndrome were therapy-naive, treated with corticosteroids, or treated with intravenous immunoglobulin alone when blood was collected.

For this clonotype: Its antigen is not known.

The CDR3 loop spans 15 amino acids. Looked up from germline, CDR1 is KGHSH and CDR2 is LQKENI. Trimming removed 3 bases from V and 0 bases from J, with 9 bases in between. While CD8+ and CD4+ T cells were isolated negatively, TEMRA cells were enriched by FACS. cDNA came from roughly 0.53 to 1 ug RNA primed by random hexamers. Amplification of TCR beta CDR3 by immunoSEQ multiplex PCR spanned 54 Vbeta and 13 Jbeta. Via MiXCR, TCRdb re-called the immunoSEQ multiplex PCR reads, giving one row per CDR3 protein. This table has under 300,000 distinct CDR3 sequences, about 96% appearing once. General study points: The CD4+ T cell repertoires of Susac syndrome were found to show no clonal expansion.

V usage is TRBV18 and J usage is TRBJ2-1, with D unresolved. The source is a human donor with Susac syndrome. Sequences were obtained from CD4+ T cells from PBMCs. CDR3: CASSPRHSSYNEQFF. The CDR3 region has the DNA TGTGCCAGCTCACCTCGACATAGCTCCTACAATGAGCAGTTCTTC.